Each of the 2 T cell receptor beta chains below was sequenced from the same sample in a study of pediatric ulcerative colitis. One to two pinch biopsies were taken from the rectum during colonoscopy. The method was immunoSEQ multiplex PCR; TCRdb's version includes in-frame clones alone and lacks a portion of them. The sample shows tens of thousands of clones, roughly 73% of them seen only once. Sequencing was done on a sample of gut tissue. The receptor set was obtained from a boy aged 10-17 years with moderate ulcerative colitis.

The V gene is TRBV4-1, the J gene TRBJ2-7; no firm D call. Between the trimmed V and J ends, which lost 0 bases and 5 bases, there was a span of 11 bases. This CDR3 spans 14 amino acids. Germline CDR1 and CDR2: MGHRA and YSYEKL. Here the CDR3 reads CASSQDPIQDEQYF. CDR3 nucleotide sequence: TGCGCCAGCAGCCAAGACCCAATCCAGGACGAGCAGTACTTC.

The chain uses TRBV6-1 and TRBJ2-1; TRBD1 aligns across 8 bases. This CDR3 has 15 residues. V was pared by 5 bases and J by 3 bases, with 6 bases of the junction left unmatched. Germline V gene sequence: CDR1 MNHNS, CDR2 SASEGT. CDR3 protein: CASSFSGGGYNEQFF. CDR3 coding DNA: TGTGCCAGCAGTTTTTCAGGGGGCGGCTACAATGAGCAGTTCTTC.